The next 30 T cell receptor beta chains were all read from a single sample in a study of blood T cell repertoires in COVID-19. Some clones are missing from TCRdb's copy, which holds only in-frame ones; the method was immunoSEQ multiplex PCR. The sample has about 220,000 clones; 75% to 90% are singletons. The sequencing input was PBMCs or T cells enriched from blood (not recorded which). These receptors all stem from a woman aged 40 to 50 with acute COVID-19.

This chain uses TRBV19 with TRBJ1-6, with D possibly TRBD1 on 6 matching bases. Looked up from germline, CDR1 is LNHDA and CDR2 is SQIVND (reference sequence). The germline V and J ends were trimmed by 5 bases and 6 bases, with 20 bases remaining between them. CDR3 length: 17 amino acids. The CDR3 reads CASSPPSRGHVNSPLHF. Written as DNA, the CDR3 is TGTGCCAGTAGTCCACCCAGCCGGGGACATGTTAATTCACCCCTCCACTTT.

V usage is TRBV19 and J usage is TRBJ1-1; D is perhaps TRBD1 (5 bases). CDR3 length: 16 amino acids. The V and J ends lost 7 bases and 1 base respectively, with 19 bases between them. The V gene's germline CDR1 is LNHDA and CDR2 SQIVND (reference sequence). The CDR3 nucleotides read TGTGCCAGTACTCTCAGCCTCTATAGGGGGAACACTGAAGCTTTCTTT. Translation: CASTLSLYRGNTEAFF.

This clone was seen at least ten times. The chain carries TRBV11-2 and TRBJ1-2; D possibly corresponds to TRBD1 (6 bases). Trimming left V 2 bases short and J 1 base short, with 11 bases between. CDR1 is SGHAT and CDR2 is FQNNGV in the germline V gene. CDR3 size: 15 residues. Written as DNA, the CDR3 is TGTGCCAGCAGCTTACTGTCAGGGGATAACTATGGCTACACCTTC. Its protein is CASSLLSGDNYGYTF.

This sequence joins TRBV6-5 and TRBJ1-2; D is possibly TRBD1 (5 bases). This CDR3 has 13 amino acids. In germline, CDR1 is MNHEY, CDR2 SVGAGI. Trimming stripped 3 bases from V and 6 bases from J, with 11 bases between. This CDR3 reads CASSYRPGNGYTF. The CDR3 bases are TGTGCCAGCAGTTATAGGCCAGGGAATGGCTACACCTTC.

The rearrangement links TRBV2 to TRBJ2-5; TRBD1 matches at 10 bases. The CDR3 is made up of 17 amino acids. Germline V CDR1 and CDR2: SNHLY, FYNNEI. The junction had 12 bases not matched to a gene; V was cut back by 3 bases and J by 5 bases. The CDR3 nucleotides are TGTGCCAGCAGTGAGGGGGACAGGGGTCCCCTGTGGGAGACCCAGTACTTC. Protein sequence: CASSEGDRGPLWETQYF.

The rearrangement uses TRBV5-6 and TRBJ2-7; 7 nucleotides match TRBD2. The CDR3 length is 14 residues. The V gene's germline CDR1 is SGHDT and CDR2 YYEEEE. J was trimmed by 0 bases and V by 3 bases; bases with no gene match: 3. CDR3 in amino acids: CASSSGGSSYEQYF. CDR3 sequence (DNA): TGTGCCAGCAGCTCGGGCGGGAGCTCCTACGAGCAGTACTTC.

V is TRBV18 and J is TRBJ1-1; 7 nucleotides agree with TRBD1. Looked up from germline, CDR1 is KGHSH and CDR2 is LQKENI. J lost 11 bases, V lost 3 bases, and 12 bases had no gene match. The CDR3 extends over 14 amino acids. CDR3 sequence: CASSPKTGPHEAFF. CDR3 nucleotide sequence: TGTGCCAGCTCACCGAAGACAGGGCCGCACGAGGCTTTCTTT. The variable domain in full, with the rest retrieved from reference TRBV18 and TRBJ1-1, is NAGVMQNPRHLVRRRGQEARLRCSPMKGHSHVYWYRQLPEEGLKFMVYLQKENIIDESGMPKERFSAEFPKEGPSILRIQQVVRGDSAAYFCASSPKTGPHEAFFGQGTRLTVV.

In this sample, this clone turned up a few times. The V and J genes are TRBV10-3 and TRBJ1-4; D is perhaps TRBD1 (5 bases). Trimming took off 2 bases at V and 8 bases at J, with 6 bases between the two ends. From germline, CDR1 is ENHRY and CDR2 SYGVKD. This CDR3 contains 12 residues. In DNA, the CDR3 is TGTGCCATCAGTGAGGCAGGGGAAAAACTGTTTTTT. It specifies CAISEAGEKLFF.

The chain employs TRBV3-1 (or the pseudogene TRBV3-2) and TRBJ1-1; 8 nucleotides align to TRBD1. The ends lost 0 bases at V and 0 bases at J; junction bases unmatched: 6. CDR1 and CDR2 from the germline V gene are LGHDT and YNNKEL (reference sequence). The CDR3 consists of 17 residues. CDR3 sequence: CASSQDWTGTMNTEAFF. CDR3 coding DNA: TGTGCCAGCAGCCAAGACTGGACAGGGACCATGAACACTGAAGCTTTCTTT.

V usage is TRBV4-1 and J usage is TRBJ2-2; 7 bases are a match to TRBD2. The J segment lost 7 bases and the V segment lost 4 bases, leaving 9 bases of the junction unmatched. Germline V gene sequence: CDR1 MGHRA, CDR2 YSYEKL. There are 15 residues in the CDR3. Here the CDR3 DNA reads TGCGCCAGCAGCCGCGGGGAGGGTTCCGGCGGGGAGCTGTTTTTT. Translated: CASSRGEGSGGELFF.

CDR3 in DNA: TGTGCCAGCAGCACCACTTCGGGGACTGAAGCTTTCTTT. Translated, it gives CASSTTSGTEAFF. This chain connects TRBV11-3 to TRBJ1-1; no definite D call. The V end was cut by 5 bases, the J end by 5 bases, with 12 bases between. Germline values: CDR1 SGHNT, CDR2 YENEEA. The CDR3 extends over 13 amino acids.

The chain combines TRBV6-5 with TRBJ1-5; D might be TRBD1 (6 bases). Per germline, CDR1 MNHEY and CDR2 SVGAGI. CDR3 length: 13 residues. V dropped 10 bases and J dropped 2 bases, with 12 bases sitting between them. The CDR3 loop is CATRPGGNQPQHF. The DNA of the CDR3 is TGTGCCACCCGCCCAGGGGGCAATCAGCCCCAGCATTTT.

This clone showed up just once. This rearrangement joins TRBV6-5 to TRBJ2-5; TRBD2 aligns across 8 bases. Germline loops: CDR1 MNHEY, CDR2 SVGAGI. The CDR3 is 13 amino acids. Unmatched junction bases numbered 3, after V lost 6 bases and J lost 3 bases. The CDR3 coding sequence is TGTGCCAGCAGGAATAGCGGGGAAGAGACCCAGTACTTC. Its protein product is CASRNSGEETQYF.

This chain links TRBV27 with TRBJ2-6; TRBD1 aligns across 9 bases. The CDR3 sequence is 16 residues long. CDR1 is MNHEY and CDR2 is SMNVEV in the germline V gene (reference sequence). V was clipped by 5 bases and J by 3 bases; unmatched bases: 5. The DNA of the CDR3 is TGTGCCAGCAGTCTAGGGGACAGGGATGGGGCCAACGTCCTGACTTTC. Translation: CASSLGDRDGANVLTF.

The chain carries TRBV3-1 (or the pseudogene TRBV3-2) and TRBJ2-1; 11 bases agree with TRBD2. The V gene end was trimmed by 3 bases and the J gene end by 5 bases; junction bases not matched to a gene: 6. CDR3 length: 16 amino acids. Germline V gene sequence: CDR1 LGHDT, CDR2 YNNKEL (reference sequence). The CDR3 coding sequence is TGTGCCAGCAGCCACCCGGGACTAGCGGCGCACAATGAGCAGTTCTTC. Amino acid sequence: CASSHPGLAAHNEQFF.

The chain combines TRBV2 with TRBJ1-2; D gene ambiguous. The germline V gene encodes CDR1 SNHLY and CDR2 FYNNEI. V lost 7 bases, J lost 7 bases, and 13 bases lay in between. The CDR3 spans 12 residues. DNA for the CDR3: TGTGCCAGCACCTCGACCCCGGGTGGCTACACCTTC. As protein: CASTSTPGGYTF.

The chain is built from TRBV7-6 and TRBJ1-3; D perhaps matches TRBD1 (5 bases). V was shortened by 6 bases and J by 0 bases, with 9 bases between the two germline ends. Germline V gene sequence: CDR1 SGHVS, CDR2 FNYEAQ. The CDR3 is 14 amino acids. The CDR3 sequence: CASSAGVSGNTIYF. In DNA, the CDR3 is TGTGCCAGCAGTGCGGGGGTCTCTGGAAACACCATATATTTT. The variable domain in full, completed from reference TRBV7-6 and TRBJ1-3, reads GAGVSQSPRYKVTKRGQDVALRCDPISGHVSLYWYRQALGQGPEFLTYFNYEAQQDKSGLPNDRFSAERPEGSISTLTIQRTEQRDSAMYRCASSAGVSGNTIYFGEGSWLTVV.

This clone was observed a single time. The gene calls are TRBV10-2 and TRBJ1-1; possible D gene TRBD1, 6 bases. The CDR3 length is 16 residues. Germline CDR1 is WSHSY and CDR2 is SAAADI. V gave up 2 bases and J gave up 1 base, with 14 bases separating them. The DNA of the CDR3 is TGCGCCAGCAGTGAGCGACAGGCCCGAGAGAACACTGAAGCTTTCTTT. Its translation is CASSERQARENTEAFF.

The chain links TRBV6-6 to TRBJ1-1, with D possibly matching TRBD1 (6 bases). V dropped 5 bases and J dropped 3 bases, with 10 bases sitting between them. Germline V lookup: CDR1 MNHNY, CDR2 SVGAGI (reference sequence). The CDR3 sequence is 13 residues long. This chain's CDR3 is CASSTGYYTEAFF. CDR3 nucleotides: TGTGCCAGCAGTACAGGGTACTACACTGAAGCTTTCTTT.

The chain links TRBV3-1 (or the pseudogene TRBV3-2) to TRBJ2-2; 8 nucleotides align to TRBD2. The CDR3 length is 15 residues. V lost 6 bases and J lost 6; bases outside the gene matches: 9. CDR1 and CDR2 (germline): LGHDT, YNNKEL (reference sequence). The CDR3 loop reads CASSTRTSLAGELFF. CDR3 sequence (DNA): TGTGCCAGCAGTACAAGGACTAGCCTCGCCGGGGAGCTGTTTTTT.

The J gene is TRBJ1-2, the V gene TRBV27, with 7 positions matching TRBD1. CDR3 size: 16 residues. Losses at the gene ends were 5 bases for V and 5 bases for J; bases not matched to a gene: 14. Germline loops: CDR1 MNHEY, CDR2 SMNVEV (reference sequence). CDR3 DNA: TGTGCCAGCAGTCCAACCCCTTCGACAGGGCGATATGGCTACACCTTC. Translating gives CASSPTPSTGRYGYTF.

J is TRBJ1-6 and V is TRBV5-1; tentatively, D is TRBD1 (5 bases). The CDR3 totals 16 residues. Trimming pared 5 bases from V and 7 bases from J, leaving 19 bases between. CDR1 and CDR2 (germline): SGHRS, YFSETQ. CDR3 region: CASSYNAQGSNSPLHF. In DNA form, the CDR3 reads TGCGCCAGCAGTTATAATGCTCAGGGCTCCAATTCACCCCTCCACTTT.

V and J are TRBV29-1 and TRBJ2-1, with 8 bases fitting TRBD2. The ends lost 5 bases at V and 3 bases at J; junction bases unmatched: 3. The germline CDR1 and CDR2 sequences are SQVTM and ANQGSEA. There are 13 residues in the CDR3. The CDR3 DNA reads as TGCAGCGTTAGCGGGGGAAACTACAATGAGCAGTTCTTC. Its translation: CSVSGGNYNEQFF.

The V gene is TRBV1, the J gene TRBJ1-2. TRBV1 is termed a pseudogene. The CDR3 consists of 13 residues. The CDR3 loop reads CTSSQDRGSGYTF. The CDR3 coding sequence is TGCACCAGCAGCCAAGATCGCGGATCCGGCTACACCTTC.

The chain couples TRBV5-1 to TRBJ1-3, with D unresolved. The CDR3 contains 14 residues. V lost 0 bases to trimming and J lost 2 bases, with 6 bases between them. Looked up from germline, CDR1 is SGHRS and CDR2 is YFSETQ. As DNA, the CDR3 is TGCGCCAGCAGCTTGGCAACAGCTGGAAACACCATATATTTT. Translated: CASSLATAGNTIYF.

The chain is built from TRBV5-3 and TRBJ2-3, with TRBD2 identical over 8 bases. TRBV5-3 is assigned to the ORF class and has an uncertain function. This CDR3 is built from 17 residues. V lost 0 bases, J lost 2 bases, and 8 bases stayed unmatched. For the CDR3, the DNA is TGTGCCAGAAGCTTGGGGACGGGGGGGCCGTTCACAGATACGCAGTATTTT. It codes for CARSLGTGGPFTDTQYF.

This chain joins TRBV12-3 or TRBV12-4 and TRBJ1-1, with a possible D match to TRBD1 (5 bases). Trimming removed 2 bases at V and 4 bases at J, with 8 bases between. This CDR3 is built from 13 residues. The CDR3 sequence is CASSLRQGTEAFF. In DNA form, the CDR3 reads TGTGCCAGCAGTTTAAGGCAGGGCACTGAAGCTTTCTTT.

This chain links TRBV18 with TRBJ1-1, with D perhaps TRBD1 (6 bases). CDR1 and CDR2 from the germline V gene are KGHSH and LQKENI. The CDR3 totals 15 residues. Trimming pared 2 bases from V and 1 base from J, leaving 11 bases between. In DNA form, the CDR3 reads TGTGCCAGCTCACCAAGTAGGGGGGGGAACACTGAAGCTTTCTTT. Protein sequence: CASSPSRGGNTEAFF.

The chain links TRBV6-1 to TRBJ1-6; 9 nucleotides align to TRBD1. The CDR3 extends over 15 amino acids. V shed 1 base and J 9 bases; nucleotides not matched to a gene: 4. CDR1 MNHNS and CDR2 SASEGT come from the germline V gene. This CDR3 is CASSEGQGVFSPLHF. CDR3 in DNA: TGTGCCAGCAGTGAAGGACAGGGGGTTTTTTCACCCCTCCACTTT.

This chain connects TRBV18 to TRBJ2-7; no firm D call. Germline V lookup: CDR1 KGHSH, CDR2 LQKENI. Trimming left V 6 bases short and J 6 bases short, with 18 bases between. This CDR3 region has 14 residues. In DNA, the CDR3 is TGTGCCAGCTCGCAGACTCATTCTCCCGGCGAGCAGTACTTC. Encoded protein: CASSQTHSPGEQYF. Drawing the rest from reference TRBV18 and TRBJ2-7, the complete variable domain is NAGVMQNPRHLVRRRGQEARLRCSPMKGHSHVYWYRQLPEEGLKFMVYLQKENIIDESGMPKERFSAEFPKEGPSILRIQQVVRGDSAAYFCASSQTHSPGEQYFGPGTRLTVT.